Each of the 12 T cell receptor beta chains below was sequenced from the same sample in a study of beta chain features in type 1 diabetes. Study observations and caveats: Type 1 diabetes patients showed a moderate but significant shortening of TCRB CDR3s in all four CD4+ subsets.

Their target antigens are unknown. The whole isolated RNA underwent reverse transcription, so sequencing captured expressed TCRB transcripts. The table came from immunoSEQ multiplex PCR; TCRdb's copy has only in-frame clones and leaves some out. The repertoire holds roughly 100,000 clones, with 28% as singletons. Sequencing was carried out using central memory CD4+ T cells from blood. The receptors were sampled from a woman aged 18 to 35 with type 1 diabetes.

The chain carries TRBV5-1 and TRBJ2-1; 7 bases line up with TRBD1. V lost 3 bases, J lost 2 bases, and 5 bases stayed unmatched. The germline V gene has CDR1 SGHRS and CDR2 YFSETQ. The CDR3 loop spans 15 amino acids. CDR3 nucleotides: TGCGCCAGCAGCTGGGACAGTCAGCCCTACAATGAGCAGTTCTTC. Its protein product is CASSWDSQPYNEQFF.

The CDR3 here is CASSYSTAMNTEAFF. CDR3 DNA sequence: TGTGCCAGCAGTTACTCGACAGCCATGAACACTGAAGCTTTCTTT. The chain is built from TRBV6-5 and TRBJ1-1, with TRBD1 as a possible D gene (5 bases). Germline V gene data show CDR1 as MNHEY and CDR2 as SVGAGI. The CDR3 runs to 15 residues. Deletions cut 0 bases from V and 0 bases from J, with 8 bases between.

The V gene is TRBV25-1, the J gene TRBJ1-1, with 8 bases lining up with TRBD1. Germline values: CDR1 MGHDK, CDR2 SYGVNS. With V trimmed by 2 bases and J by 4 bases, 12 bases remained unmatched. The CDR3 is made up of 17 amino acids. The chain's CDR3 is CASSERSLSRGRTEAFF. The CDR3 region has the DNA TGTGCCAGCAGTGAAAGGTCTTTGTCCAGGGGGCGCACTGAAGCTTTCTTT.

This clone appeared a few times. This chain links TRBV2 with TRBJ1-5, with 7 bases fitting TRBD1. V lost 8 bases, J lost 5 bases, and 6 bases stayed unmatched. CDR1 and CDR2 (germline): SNHLY, FYNNEI. The CDR3 covers 13 residues. DNA of the CDR3: TGTGCCAGCGGGGGACAGTCCTATCAGCCCCAGCATTTT. It specifies CASGGQSYQPQHF. The full variable domain, rest sourced from reference TRBV2 and TRBJ1-5, is EPEVTQTPSHQVTQMGQEVILRCVPISNHLYFYWYRQILGQKVEFLVSFYNNEISEKSEIFDDQFSVERPDGSNFTLKIRSTKLEDSAMYFCASGGQSYQPQHFGDGTRLSIL.

In DNA form, the CDR3 reads TGTGCCAGCAGTGAGGGGGACAGGGAGATTTGGGGCTACACCTTC. Its protein is CASSEGDREIWGYTF. The chain carries TRBV25-1 and TRBJ1-2; 9 positions match TRBD1. V shed 3 bases and J 8 bases; nucleotides not matched to a gene: 10. The CDR3 runs 15 residues. Per the germline V gene, CDR1 is MGHDK and CDR2 is SYGVNS.

The chain joins TRBV5-6 to TRBJ2-1, with D possibly TRBD2 on 6 matching bases. The CDR3 consists of 14 residues. V was clipped by 3 bases and J by 6 bases, with 13 bases between them. Germline V gene sequence: CDR1 SGHDT, CDR2 YYEEEE. The DNA for the CDR3 is TGTGCCAGCAGCTCGCGGGATGGATTCAATGAGCAGTTCTTC. Amino acid sequence: CASSSRDGFNEQFF.

A few counts support this clone. As DNA, the CDR3 is TGCAGCGTTCCGACTCGCAACTCCTACAATGAGCAGTTCTTC. Translated, it gives CSVPTRNSYNEQFF. V gene TRBV29-1 combines with J gene TRBJ2-1; D ambiguous. Germline lookup yields CDR1 SQVTM and CDR2 ANQGSEA. The CDR3 runs to 14 residues. Deletions cut 5 bases from V and 0 bases from J, with 11 bases between.

Only a few counts were recorded for this clone. The rearrangement links TRBV5-6 to TRBJ1-1; D is unclear. Germline CDR1 and CDR2: SGHDT and YYEEEE. The CDR3 runs to 14 residues. V was shortened by 5 bases and J by 2 bases, with 13 bases between the two germline ends. In DNA form, the CDR3 reads TGTGCCAGCAGGTCCTTGGCAGTAAACACTGAAGCTTTCTTT. Encoded protein: CASRSLAVNTEAFF.

The gene calls are TRBV14 and TRBJ2-7; unclear D gene. This CDR3 comprises 13 residues. Trimming removed 3 bases from V and 3 bases from J, with 9 bases in between. Germline CDR1 is SGHDN and CDR2 is FVKESK. CDR3 bases: TGTGCCAGCAGCCAGCACACAAACTACGAGCAGTACTTC. Amino acid sequence: CASSQHTNYEQYF.

The rearrangement uses TRBV27 and TRBJ2-2; 9 bases fit TRBD2. The germline V gene has CDR1 MNHEY and CDR2 SMNVEV (reference sequence). The CDR3 is 17 residues long. V shed 8 bases and J 0 bases; nucleotides not matched to a gene: 10. The CDR3 spells CASRIGTSSSNTGELFF. The CDR3, as DNA: TGTGCCAGCCGAATCGGGACTAGCTCCTCGAACACCGGGGAGCTGTTTTTT.

The chain recombines TRBV30 with TRBJ1-5; 9 bases line up with TRBD1. Germline CDR1 and CDR2: GTSNPN and SVGIG (reference sequence). The V and J ends lost 2 bases and 4 bases, in that order; junction bases with no gene match: 12. This CDR3 comprises 17 residues. The CDR3: CAWSHPTGGLWNQPQHF. The CDR3 DNA reads TGTGCCTGGAGTCACCCGACAGGGGGGCTATGGAATCAGCCCCAGCATTTT.

The sample holds a few counts of this clone. The chain employs TRBV6-6 and TRBJ2-1, with D possibly matching TRBD1 (6 bases). V was shortened by 3 bases and J by 7 bases, with 13 bases between the two germline ends. Germline V gene lookup returns CDR1 MNHNY and CDR2 SVGAGI (reference sequence). The CDR3 spans 14 residues. In DNA, the CDR3 is TGTGCCAGCAGTTATTTCGGGACAACTAATGAGCAGTTCTTC. It translates to CASSYFGTTNEQFF.